The source of this TCR beta chain is a study of blood T cell repertoires in COVID-19 (dated by TCRdb to 2018 to 2020). A note on the overall study: Samples from collaborators originated in the United States, Italy and Spain and spanned both the acute and convalescent phases of COVID-19. The prospective study material was composed of cDNA or gDNA derived from T cells, B-cell-depleted T cells, or PBMCs. The dataset comprised deeply sampled blood TCRbeta repertoires from subjects exposed to, actively infected with, or recovered from COVID-19. The repertoires were released in a freely available public database meant as a resource for research on the immune response to SARS-CoV-2. The samples were drawn from two sources: the first 160 participants of the ongoing ImmuneRACE study, and 950 to 1,500 subjects contributed by 6 global collaborators. Sample metadata almost always included a de-identified subject ID, COVID-19 status, age in years and sex. HLA class I and class II types, where available, came from metadata supplied by the sample provider rather than from assay-based typing. General findings and caveats noted by the study authors: The quantity of clinical and demographic metadata differed by source and by participant and was supplied without curation.

TCRbeta CDR3 regions were amplified from genomic DNA by means of the immunoSEQ Assay, a bias-controlled multiplex PCR. In the paper's pipeline: Nucleated cell counts per sample were estimated from amplification of reference gene primers within the assay. Sequence reads were collapsed and filtered to measure the absolute abundance of every unique TCRbeta CDR3 rearrangement. Productive Simpson clonality was computed per sample as the square root of Simpson's diversity index over productive rearrangements. TCRdb limited this immuneACCESS table to in-frame rearrangements with V and J called. A share of clones is missing; checked studies link under half to unresolved V genes, and the rest is unexplained. Clonal size and the V and J genes are those of that table, whereas D and trimming came from the DNA. This sample gives 450,000 to 500,000 clones in total; 88% of them show up just once. The top ten hold 8.3% of the sample.

Participants in the prospective study were aged about 18 to 90 years, lived in under 30 United States geographic areas, and enrolled through a virtual design. To assign participants to cohorts, the prospective study relied on clinical history that participants themselves reported in a screening survey and a study questionnaire. Recovered participants in ImmuneRACE Cohort 3 were defined as having two consecutive negative NP/OP PCR tests, clearance from a healthcare professional, or resolution of symptoms. Mobile phlebotomists in the prospective study collected whole blood, serum and a nasopharyngeal or oropharyngeal swab from every participant. Over a roughly 2-month period, participants in the prospective study had the option of providing additional blood draws and questionnaires. Prospective study blood samples were shipped either frozen or at room temperature before DNA extraction. Notes on this clone: The clone's antigen remains unknown. No base-level quality is on record; no much larger clone is a single base apart.

For CDR1 and CDR2, the germline V gene lists SGDLS and YYNGEE. V is cut back by 7 bases and J by 4 bases, with 0 bases in the junction unmatched. The CDR3 numbers 12 residues from cysteine through phenylalanine. The kept DNA is CDR3 alone, 36 bases in frame from the first base. The receptor's source is a woman aged 60-75 years who had recovered from COVID-19. Sequenced input: PBMCs or T cells enriched from blood (not recorded which). The chain is encoded by TRBV9 joined to TRBJ2-2; 8 of the junction bases match TRBD2. This receptor carries the CDR3 CASREGTGELFF. Read as DNA, the sequence is TGTGCCAGCCGGGAGGGCACCGGGGAGCTGTTTTTT.